This T cell receptor beta chain was sequenced during a study of cytomegalovirus exposure and HLA in healthy donors. Whole-study context: Earlier, roughly 120 million unique TCR beta sequences were recovered from about 179 million T cells by an analysis. General study results and limits: The authors assumed roughly uniform sequencing depth across donors for presence/absence analyses. A later analysis, which compared TCR beta chains of equal frequency, found the HLA-associated ones more clonally expanded. The authors excluded some V segments, including TRBV6-2 and TRBV6-3, as indistinguishable.

The CDR3 has 13 residues. The germline V gene has CDR1 LNHDA and CDR2 SQIVND (reference sequence). V dropped 5 bases and J dropped 0 bases, with 5 bases sitting between them. As regards this clone: Its antigen remains unidentified.

PCR employed 60 Vbeta and 13 Jbeta primers. This table comes from immunoSEQ multiplex PCR, and its TCRdb copy is limited to in-frame clones, with some not included. The table has under 200,000 clones, more than 75% seen once. The sequencing sample was made of PBMCs. The clonotype comes from a woman in her twenties or thirties in good health and CMV-seropositive. V and J are TRBV19 and TRBJ1-5; no definite D call. CDR3 coding DNA: TGTGCCAGTAGTCCCCTTAGCAATCAGCCCCAGCATTTT. Its translation: CASSPLSNQPQHF.